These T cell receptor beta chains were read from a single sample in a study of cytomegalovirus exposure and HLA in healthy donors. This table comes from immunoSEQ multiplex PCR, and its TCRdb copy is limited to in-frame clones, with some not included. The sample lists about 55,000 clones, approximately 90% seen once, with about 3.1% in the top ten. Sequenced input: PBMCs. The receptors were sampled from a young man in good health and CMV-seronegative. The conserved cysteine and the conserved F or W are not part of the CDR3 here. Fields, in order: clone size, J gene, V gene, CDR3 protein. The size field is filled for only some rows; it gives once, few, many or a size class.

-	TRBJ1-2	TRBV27	ASSSRGGAYASLPNYGYT
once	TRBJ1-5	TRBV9	ASSSRGNQPQH
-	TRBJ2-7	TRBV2	ASSITGQGGDYEQY
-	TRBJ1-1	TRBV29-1	SPGDRGREAGRPHTEAF
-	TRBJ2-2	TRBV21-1	ASSNWRILTGELF
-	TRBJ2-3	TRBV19	ASSKNRMGGTDTQY
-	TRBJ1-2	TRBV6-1	ASSEASRTTGKYGYT
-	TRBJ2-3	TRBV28	ASRAPGRRDTQY
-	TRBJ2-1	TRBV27	ASSLTHQGGQF
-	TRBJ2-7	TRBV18	ASSPPEGFPYEQY
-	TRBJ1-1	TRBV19	ASSLQGDQAF
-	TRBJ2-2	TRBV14	ASSRQGARSNTGELF
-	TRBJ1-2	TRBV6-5	ASSGDRAGGYT
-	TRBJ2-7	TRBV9	ASSGRQGRPYEQY
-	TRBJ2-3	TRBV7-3	ASSQGLAASTDTQY
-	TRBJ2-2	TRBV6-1	ASQGGVNTGELF
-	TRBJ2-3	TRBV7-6	ASSLAEGTDTQY
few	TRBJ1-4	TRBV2	ASSGRKVEGYRDEKLF
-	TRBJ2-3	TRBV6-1	ASSLGGGTDTQY
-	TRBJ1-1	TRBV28	ASGIRRGNTEAF
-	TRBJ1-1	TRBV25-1	ASSETGTEAF
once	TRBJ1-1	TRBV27	ASSPGRAGAWTEAF
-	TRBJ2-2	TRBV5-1	ASSPTSGTSGELF
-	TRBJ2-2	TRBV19	ASSISGLAGGGELF
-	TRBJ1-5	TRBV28	ASDKPNQPQH
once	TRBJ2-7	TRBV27	ASSPYGTGYYEQY
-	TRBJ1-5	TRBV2	ASTGVSSNQPQH
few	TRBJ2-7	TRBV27	ASSFKGQGAGEQY
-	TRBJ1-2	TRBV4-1	ASSPLQGLSEGYT
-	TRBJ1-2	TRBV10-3	AISESGQNANYGYT
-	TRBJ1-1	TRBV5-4	ASSSPNRGLDYTEAF
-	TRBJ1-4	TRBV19	ASSTRGQSEKLF
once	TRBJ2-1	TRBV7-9	ASSLSERGYNEQF
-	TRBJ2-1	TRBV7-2	ASSLRLAGLYNEQF
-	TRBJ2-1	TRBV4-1	ASSPPLAGEYNEQF
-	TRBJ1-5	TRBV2	ASNQGQSYSNQPQH
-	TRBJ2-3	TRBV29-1	SVEGETDTQY
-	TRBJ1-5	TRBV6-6	ASSLGQKNQPQH
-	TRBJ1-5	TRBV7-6	ASSLEYNQPQH
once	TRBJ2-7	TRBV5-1	ASSPGPGTGEYEQY
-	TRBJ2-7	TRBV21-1	ASTNRGLVYEQY
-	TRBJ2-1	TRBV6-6	ASSYSGTGGSEQF
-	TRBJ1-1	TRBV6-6	ASSYLTGGGTEAF
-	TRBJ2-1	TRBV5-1	ASSLKREYNEQF